The 8 T cell receptor beta chains listed next were all sequenced from one sample in a study of immune heterogeneity within non-small cell lung tumors. The template consisted of bulk tumor genomic DNA, with 600 ng used per sample. Taken during surgery, several biopsies per primary tumor were spaced as far apart as possible within the tumor mass. It was patients with untreated, newly diagnosed non-small cell lung cancer who underwent curative surgery. A first 10-cycle multiplex round used 32 V-gene and 13 J-gene primers on TCR beta CDR3. TCRdb called the multiplex PCR reads again in MiXCR, with one record for every CDR3 protein. The data show some 2,700 distinct CDR3 sequences, approximately 51% seen once. The sequenced sample consisted of lung tumor tissue. The origin of the receptors is a man in his 70s with non-small cell lung cancer.

The gene calls are TRBV5-6 and TRBJ2-7; 11 bases map to TRBD2. Germline V gives CDR1 SGHDT, CDR2 YYEEEE. V shed 5 bases and J 2 bases; nucleotides not matched to a gene: 6. The length of the CDR3 is 15 residues. Here the CDR3 DNA reads TGTGCCAGCAGACTACTAGCGGGAGATACCTACGAGCAGTACTTC. This codes for CASRLLAGDTYEQYF.

This chain joins TRBV20-1 and TRBJ1-1; unclear D gene. CDR1 DFQATT and CDR2 SNEGSKA come from the germline V gene (reference sequence). The CDR3 sequence is 11 residues long. Trimming took 6 bases from V and 4 from J, leaving 9 bases between them. CDR3 DNA: TGCAGTGCGAGAAGGTCCACTGAAGCTTTCTTT. Amino acid sequence: CSARRSTEAFF.

V gene TRBV6-2 or TRBV6-3 combines with J gene TRBJ1-5, with 10 bases identical to TRBD1. The CDR3 runs to 14 residues. V shed 5 bases and J 2 bases; nucleotides not matched to a gene: 0. Germline V gives CDR1 MNHEY, CDR2 SVGEGT. CDR3 amino acids: CASSGTGGNQPQHF. Written as DNA, the CDR3 is TGTGCCAGCAGTGGGACAGGGGGCAATCAGCCCCAGCATTTT.

The chain couples TRBV24-1 to TRBJ2-1; 12 bases align to TRBD2. The CDR3 length is 16 residues. V lost 3 bases and J lost 4; bases outside the gene matches: 3. In germline, CDR1 is KGHDR, CDR2 SFDVKD. As DNA, the CDR3 is TGTGCCACCAGTGATCCACTAGCGGGAGGATACAATGAGCAGTTCTTC. Amino acids: CATSDPLAGGYNEQFF.

The rearrangement uses TRBV24-1 and TRBJ2-3; a weak D match, TRBD2 (6 bases). Germline V gives CDR1 KGHDR, CDR2 SFDVKD. The V end lost 2 bases, the J end lost 3 bases, and 11 bases lay between the germline ends. The CDR3 runs 15 residues. CDR3 amino acids: CATSDWLASTDTQYF. The CDR3 region has the DNA TGTGCCACCAGTGATTGGCTAGCGTCAACAGATACGCAGTATTTT.

The gene calls are TRBV6-1 and TRBJ1-5; the match to TRBD1 covers 7 bases. CDR1 and CDR2 (germline): MNHNS, SASEGT. Unmatched junction bases numbered 3, after V lost 9 bases and J lost 1 base. This CDR3 has 13 residues. The DNA for the CDR3 is TGTGCCAGTCGACAGGGAAGCAATCAGCCCCAGCATTTT. This codes for CASRQGSNQPQHF.

This clonotype is large by share. The rearrangement links TRBV7-2 to TRBJ1-6, with D hard to call. V was clipped by 4 bases and J by 8 bases, with 9 bases between them. The V gene's germline CDR1 is SGHTA and CDR2 FQGNSA. CDR3 length: 13 residues. DNA for the CDR3: TGTGCCAGCAGCTACAATAGGGATTCACCCCTCCACTTT. Protein product: CASSYNRDSPLHF. Drawing the rest from reference TRBV7-2 and TRBJ1-6, the complete variable domain is GAGVSQSPSNKVTEKGKDVELRCDPISGHTALYWYRQSLGQGLEFLIYFQGNSAPDKSGLPSDRFSAERTGGSVSTLTIQRTQQEDSAVYLCASSYNRDSPLHFGNGTRLTVT.

This rearrangement joins TRBV11-1 to TRBJ2-7, with D possibly matching TRBD2 (6 bases). This CDR3 has 16 residues. The germline V and J ends were trimmed by 5 bases and 7 bases, with 24 bases remaining between them. Germline CDR1 and CDR2: SGHAT and FQDESV (reference sequence). The CDR3 loop is CASSLNIGTLPREQYF. For the CDR3, the DNA is TGTGCCAGCAGCCTAAACATCGGGACTCTGCCGCGTGAGCAGTACTTC.